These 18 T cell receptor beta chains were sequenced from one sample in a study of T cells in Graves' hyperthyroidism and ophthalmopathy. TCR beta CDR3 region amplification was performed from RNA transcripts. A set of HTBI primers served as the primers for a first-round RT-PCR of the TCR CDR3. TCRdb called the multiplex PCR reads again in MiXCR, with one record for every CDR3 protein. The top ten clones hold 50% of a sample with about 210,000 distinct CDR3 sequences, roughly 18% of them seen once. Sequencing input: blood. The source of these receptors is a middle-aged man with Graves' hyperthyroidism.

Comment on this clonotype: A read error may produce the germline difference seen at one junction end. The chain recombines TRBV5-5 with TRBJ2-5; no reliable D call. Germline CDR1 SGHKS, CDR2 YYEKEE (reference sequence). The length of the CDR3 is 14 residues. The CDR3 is CASTLGPLEETQYF. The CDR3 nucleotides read TGTGCCAGCACCTTGGGCCCCTTGGAGGAGACCCAGTACTTC.

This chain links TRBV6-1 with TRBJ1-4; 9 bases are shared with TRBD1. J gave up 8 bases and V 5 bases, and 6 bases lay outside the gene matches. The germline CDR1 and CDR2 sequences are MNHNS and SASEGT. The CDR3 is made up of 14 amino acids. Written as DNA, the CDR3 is TGTGCCAGCAGTCGGGACAGGGCAGGGGAAAAACTGTTTTTT. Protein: CASSRDRAGEKLFF.

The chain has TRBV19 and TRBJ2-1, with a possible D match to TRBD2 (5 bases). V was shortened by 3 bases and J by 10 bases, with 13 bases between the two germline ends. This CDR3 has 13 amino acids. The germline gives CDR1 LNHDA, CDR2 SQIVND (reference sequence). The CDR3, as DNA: TGTGCCAGTAGTATGGTAGCGCCGGGGGAGCAGTTCTTC. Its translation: CASSMVAPGEQFF.

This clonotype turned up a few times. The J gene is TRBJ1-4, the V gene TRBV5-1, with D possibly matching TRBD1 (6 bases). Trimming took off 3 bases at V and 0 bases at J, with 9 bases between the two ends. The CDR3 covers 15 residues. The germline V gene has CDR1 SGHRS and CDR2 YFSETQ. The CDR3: CASSSGTTTNEKLFF. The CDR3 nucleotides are TGCGCCAGCAGCTCGGGGACAACAACTAATGAAAAACTGTTTTTT.

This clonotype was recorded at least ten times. CDR3 sequence: CASIGERNTGELFF. The CDR3 DNA is TGTGCCAGCATCGGGGAGAGGAACACCGGGGAGCTGTTTTTT. This chain links TRBV12-3 or TRBV12-4 with TRBJ2-2; possible D gene TRBD2, 5 bases. The V and J ends lost 7 bases and 1 base respectively, with 10 bases between them. This CDR3 region has 14 residues.

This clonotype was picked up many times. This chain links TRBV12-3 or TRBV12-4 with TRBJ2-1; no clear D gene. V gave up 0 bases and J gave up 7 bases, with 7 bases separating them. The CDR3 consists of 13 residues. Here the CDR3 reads CASSLAGANEQFF. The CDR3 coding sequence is TGTGCCAGCAGTTTAGCGGGCGCAAATGAGCAGTTCTTC.

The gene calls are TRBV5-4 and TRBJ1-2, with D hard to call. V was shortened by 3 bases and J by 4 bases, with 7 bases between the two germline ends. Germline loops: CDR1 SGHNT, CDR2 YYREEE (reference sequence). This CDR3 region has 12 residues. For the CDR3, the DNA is TGTGCCAGCAGCTCCGAGATCTATGGCTACACCTTC. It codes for CASSSEIYGYTF.

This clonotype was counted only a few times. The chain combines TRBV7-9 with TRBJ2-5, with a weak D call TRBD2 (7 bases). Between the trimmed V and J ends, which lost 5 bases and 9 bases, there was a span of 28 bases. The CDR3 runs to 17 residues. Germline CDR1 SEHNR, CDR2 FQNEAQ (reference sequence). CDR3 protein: CASSGEGGGTAVWAQYF. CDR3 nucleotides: TGTGCCAGCAGCGGCGAAGGGGGGGGAACCGCGGTCTGGGCCCAGTACTTC.

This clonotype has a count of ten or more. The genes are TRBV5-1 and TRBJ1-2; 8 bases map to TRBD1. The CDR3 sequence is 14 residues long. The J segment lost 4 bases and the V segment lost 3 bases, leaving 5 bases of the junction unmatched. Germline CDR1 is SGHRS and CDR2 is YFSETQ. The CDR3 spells CASSSQGQVYGYTF. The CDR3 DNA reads TGCGCCAGCAGCTCACAGGGACAGGTCTATGGCTACACCTTC.

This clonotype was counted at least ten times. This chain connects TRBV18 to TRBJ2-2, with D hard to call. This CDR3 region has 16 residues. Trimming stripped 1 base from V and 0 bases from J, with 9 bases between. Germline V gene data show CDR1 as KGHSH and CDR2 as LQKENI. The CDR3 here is CASSPQAPANTGELFF. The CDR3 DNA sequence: TGTGCCAGCTCACCACAGGCACCCGCGAACACCGGGGAGCTGTTTTTT. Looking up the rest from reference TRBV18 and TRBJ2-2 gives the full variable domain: NAGVMQNPRHLVRRRGQEARLRCSPMKGHSHVYWYRQLPEEGLKFMVYLQKENIIDESGMPKERFSAEFPKEGPSILRIQQVVRGDSAAYFCASSPQAPANTGELFFGEGSRLTVL.

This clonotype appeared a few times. The CDR3 loop is CASSYGGTLLETQYF. The CDR3 DNA reads as TGTGCCAGCAGTTACGGCGGGACACTTCTGGAGACCCAGTACTTC. The chain is built from TRBV7-2 and TRBJ2-5; the D call may be TRBD1 or TRBD2 (6 bases each). V was cut by 6 bases and J by 5 bases, with 19 bases left in between. The CDR3 has 15 amino acids. Germline V CDR1 and CDR2: SGHTA, FQGNSA.

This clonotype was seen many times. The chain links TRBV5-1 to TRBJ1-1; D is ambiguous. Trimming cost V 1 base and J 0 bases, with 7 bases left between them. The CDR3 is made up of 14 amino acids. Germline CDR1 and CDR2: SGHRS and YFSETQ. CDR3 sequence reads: CASSLSEMNTEAFF. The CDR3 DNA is TGCGCCAGCAGCTTGTCAGAAATGAACACTGAAGCTTTCTTT.

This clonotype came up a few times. The DNA for the CDR3 is TGTGCCAGCAACGACCCGGGAGGTTCCGGGGAGCTGTTTTTT. It translates to CASNDPGGSGELFF. The chain is built from TRBV6-1 and TRBJ2-2; the match to TRBD2 covers 7 bases. The J segment lost 6 bases and the V segment lost 7 bases, leaving 8 bases of the junction unmatched. CDR3 size: 14 residues. Germline V gene lookup returns CDR1 MNHNS and CDR2 SASEGT.

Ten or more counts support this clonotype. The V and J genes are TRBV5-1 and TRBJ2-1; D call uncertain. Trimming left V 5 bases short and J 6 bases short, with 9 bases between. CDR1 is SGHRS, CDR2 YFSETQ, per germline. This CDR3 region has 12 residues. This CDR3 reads CASSTGPNEQFF. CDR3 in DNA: TGCGCCAGCAGTACGGGCCCCAATGAGCAGTTCTTC.

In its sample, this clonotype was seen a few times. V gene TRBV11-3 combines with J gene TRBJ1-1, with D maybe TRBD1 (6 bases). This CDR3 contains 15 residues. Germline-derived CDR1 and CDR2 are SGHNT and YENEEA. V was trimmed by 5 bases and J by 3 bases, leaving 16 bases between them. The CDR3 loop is CASSARGQGDTEAFF. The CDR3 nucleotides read TGTGCCAGCAGCGCACGGGGGCAAGGGGACACTGAAGCTTTCTTT.

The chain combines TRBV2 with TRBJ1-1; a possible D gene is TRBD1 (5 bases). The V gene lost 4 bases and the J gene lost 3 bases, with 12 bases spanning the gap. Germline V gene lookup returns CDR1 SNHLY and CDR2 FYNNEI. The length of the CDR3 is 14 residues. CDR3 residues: CASSGAGGDTEAFF. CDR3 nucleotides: TGTGCCAGCAGTGGGGCAGGAGGGGACACTGAAGCTTTCTTT.

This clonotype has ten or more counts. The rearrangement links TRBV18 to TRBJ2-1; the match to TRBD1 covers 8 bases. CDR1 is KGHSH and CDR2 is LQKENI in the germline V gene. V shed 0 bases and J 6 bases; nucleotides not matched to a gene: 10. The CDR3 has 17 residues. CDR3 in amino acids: CASSPPAIRTGSNEQFF. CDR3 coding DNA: TGTGCCAGCTCACCACCGGCAATTAGGACAGGGAGCAATGAGCAGTTCTTC.

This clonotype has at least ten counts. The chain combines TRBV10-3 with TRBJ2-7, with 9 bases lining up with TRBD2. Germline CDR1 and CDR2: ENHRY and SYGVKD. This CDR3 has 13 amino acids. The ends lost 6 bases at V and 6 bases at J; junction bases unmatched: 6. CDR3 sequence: CAIRAGTSSEQYF. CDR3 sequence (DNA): TGTGCCATCAGGGCCGGGACTAGCAGCGAGCAGTACTTC.